What follows are 19 T cell receptor beta chains derived from one specimen sequenced in a study of blood T cell repertoires in COVID-19. Some clones are missing from TCRdb's copy, which holds only in-frame ones; the method was immunoSEQ multiplex PCR. The sample lists about 170,000 clones; about 86% were seen once. Sequencing input: peripheral blood. Every receptor here comes from a man aged 50 to 60 with active or convalescent COVID-19.

This clone was seen a single time. The V call is TRBV5-4, the J call TRBJ2-5; 7 bases align to TRBD2. Per germline, CDR1 SGHNT and CDR2 YYREEE (reference sequence). The CDR3 is 16 residues long. V lost 0 bases and J lost 4; bases outside the gene matches: 9. CDR3 sequence (DNA): TGTGCCAGCAGCTTGGGCCCGGGGGGTGGGTCAGAGACCCAGTACTTC. It yields the protein CASSLGPGGGSETQYF.

This clone was found once. This chain connects TRBV4-2 to TRBJ2-7; possibly TRBD2 for D (6 bases). This CDR3 is built from 17 residues. The germline V gene has CDR1 LGHNA and CDR2 YNFKEQ. The germline V and J ends were trimmed by 0 bases and 2 bases, with 17 bases remaining between them. The chain's CDR3 is CASSQDSSELAAYEQYF. The CDR3 coding sequence is TGTGCCAGCAGCCAAGATTCATCGGAACTAGCCGCCTACGAGCAGTACTTC.

The rearrangement links TRBV5-6 to TRBJ1-3, with a possible D match to TRBD1 (5 bases). Deletions cut 2 bases from V and 0 bases from J, with 12 bases between. The germline gives CDR1 SGHDT, CDR2 YYEEEE. The length of the CDR3 is 16 residues. The CDR3 nucleotides read TGTGCCAGCAGCTTAAGACGGGGGGTCTCTGGAAACACCATATATTTT. This translates into CASSLRRGVSGNTIYF.

This chain joins TRBV21-1 and TRBJ2-2; the table's D call, TRBD2, has no DNA check behind it. TRBV21-1 is a recognized pseudogene. The CDR3 length is 17 residues. The CDR3, as DNA: TGTGCCAGCGATCAACTAACTAGCGCGAAGAACACCGGGGAGCTGTTTTTT. Its protein is CASDQLTSAKNTGELFF.

The rearrangement links TRBV5-1 to TRBJ2-5; 10 bases are shared with TRBD2. V lost 7 bases and J lost 5; bases outside the gene matches: 14. The germline V gene has CDR1 SGHRS and CDR2 YFSETQ. This CDR3 region has 16 residues. The CDR3 DNA reads as TGCGCCAGCGCCTCCCGCGCTAGCGGGAGACCGGAGACCCAGTACTTC. Encoded protein: CASASRASGRPETQYF.

V gene TRBV19 combines with J gene TRBJ2-7, with D possibly being TRBD2 (5 bases). The V gene's germline CDR1 is LNHDA and CDR2 SQIVND (reference sequence). CDR3 length: 14 residues. Trimming took 4 bases from V and 0 from J, leaving 10 bases between them. The chain's CDR3 is CASSRRAVSYEQYF. Here the CDR3 DNA reads TGTGCCAGTAGTAGGCGGGCAGTCTCCTACGAGCAGTACTTC.

The chain links TRBV18 to TRBJ1-3; TRBD1 matches 8 bases. This CDR3 has 14 residues. Germline V gene lookup returns CDR1 KGHSH and CDR2 LQKENI. After removal of 6 bases from V and 2 bases from J, the junction contained 3 bases not matched to a gene. The CDR3 is CASSPDRAGNTIYF. The CDR3 DNA is TGTGCCAGCTCCCCGGACAGGGCTGGAAACACCATATATTTT.

The chain uses TRBV6-6 and TRBJ2-7, with TRBD2 identical over 9 bases. Per the germline V gene, CDR1 is MNHNY and CDR2 is SVGAGI (reference sequence). This CDR3 comprises 14 residues. Losses at the gene ends were 7 bases for V and 6 bases for J; bases not matched to a gene: 10. CDR3 coding DNA: TGTGCCAGCAAGCCGCGGACTAGCGTTTCCGAGCAGTACTTC. The encoded protein is CASKPRTSVSEQYF.

This chain connects TRBV9 to TRBJ2-7; D may be TRBD2 (6 bases). The CDR3 is 13 amino acids. The V gene's germline CDR1 is SGDLS and CDR2 YYNGEE. Trimming stripped 4 bases from V and 4 bases from J, with 12 bases between. CDR3 amino acids: CASSLRGGYEQYF. The CDR3 nucleotides are TGTGCCAGCAGCCTCCGAGGAGGGTACGAGCAGTACTTC.

The chain employs TRBV28 and TRBJ1-6; TRBD1 might be the D (5 bases). CDR3 size: 17 residues. Germline values: CDR1 MDHEN, CDR2 SYDVKM. The V and J ends lost 3 bases and 6 bases respectively, with 18 bases between them. In nucleotides, the CDR3 is TGTGCCAGCAGTTTCCAGAGCGCGGGGACGGTTAATTCACCCCTCCACTTT. Encoded protein: CASSFQSAGTVNSPLHF.

The chain combines TRBV6-2 or TRBV6-3 with TRBJ1-5, with D hard to call. The ends were cut back, 2 bases at V and 5 bases at J, with 7 bases in the middle. Germline values: CDR1 MNHEY, CDR2 SVGEGT. The CDR3 sequence is 13 residues long. The CDR3 region has the DNA TGTGCCAGCAGTTACCCCGGGGATCAGCCCCAGCATTTT. Translated: CASSYPGDQPQHF.

The chain uses TRBV6-5 and TRBJ2-2; D might be TRBD1 (7 bases). V was trimmed by 7 bases and J by 7 bases, leaving 16 bases between them. The CDR3 is made up of 14 amino acids. The V gene's germline CDR1 is MNHEY and CDR2 SVGAGI. The CDR3 loop is CASKRAGGNGELFF. The CDR3 coding sequence is TGTGCCAGCAAGCGGGCAGGGGGGAACGGGGAGCTGTTTTTT.

This clone came up a few times. The V call is TRBV24-1, the J call TRBJ1-5, with D uncertain. There are 13 residues in the CDR3. CDR1 and CDR2 (germline): KGHDR, SFDVKD. V was trimmed by 4 bases and J by 0 bases, leaving 3 bases between them. CDR3 amino acids: CATSEHSNQPQHF. The CDR3 nucleotides are TGTGCCACCAGTGAACATAGCAATCAGCCCCAGCATTTT.

The chain recombines TRBV5-5 with TRBJ2-1, with 15 bases matching TRBD2. From germline, CDR1 is SGHKS and CDR2 YYEKEE (reference sequence). The V gene end was trimmed by 3 bases and the J gene end by 6 bases; junction bases not matched to a gene: 4. The CDR3 contains 16 residues. Written as DNA, the CDR3 is TGTGCCAGCAGCTCGTGGGGACTAGCGGGAGGCAATGAGCAGTTCTTC. Protein product: CASSSWGLAGGNEQFF.

This clone appeared a few times. The rearrangement links TRBV30 to TRBJ1-6; 7 positions match TRBD1. The V and J ends lost 4 bases and 9 bases, in that order; junction bases with no gene match: 6. This CDR3 contains 13 residues. Germline values: CDR1 GTSNPN, CDR2 SVGIG (reference sequence). The CDR3: CAWTGTAPSPLHF. The CDR3 bases are TGTGCCTGGACCGGGACAGCTCCTTCACCCCTCCACTTT.

The V call is TRBV6-1, the J call TRBJ1-5; D unresolved. CDR1 is MNHNS, CDR2 SASEGT, per germline. This CDR3 spans 12 amino acids. The ends were cut back, 2 bases at V and 6 bases at J, with 5 bases in the middle. The DNA for the CDR3 is TGTGCCAGCAGTGAAAGTAGTCAGCCCCAGCATTTT. Encoded protein: CASSESSQPQHF.

The genes are TRBV30 and TRBJ1-5; the match to TRBD1 covers 9 bases. The germline gives CDR1 GTSNPN, CDR2 SVGIG (reference sequence). The CDR3 covers 13 residues. V was pared by 5 bases and J by 5 bases, with 4 bases of the junction left unmatched. Here the CDR3 reads CAWGDRVHQPQHF. CDR3 DNA sequence: TGTGCCTGGGGGGACAGGGTGCATCAGCCCCAGCATTTT.

This clone appeared a few times. Other DNA sequences from this sample encode an identical CDR3 as well. V gene TRBV6-1 combines with J gene TRBJ1-5, with D hard to call. Trimming stripped 1 base from V and 2 bases from J, with 6 bases between. Germline CDR1 MNHNS, CDR2 SASEGT. The CDR3 runs to 14 residues. The CDR3 sequence is CASSEGGGNQPQHF. As DNA, the CDR3 is TGTGCCAGCAGTGAAGGCGGGGGCAATCAGCCCCAGCATTTT.

The chain uses TRBV2 and TRBJ2-5; D is unresolved. The CDR3 totals 13 residues. CDR1 is SNHLY, CDR2 FYNNEI, per germline. V lost 6 bases, J lost 5 bases, and 13 bases lay in between. CDR3 sequence reads: CASSNSQPETQYF. CDR3 DNA sequence: TGTGCCAGCAGCAACAGTCAGCCGGAGACCCAGTACTTC. Drawing the rest from reference TRBV2 and TRBJ2-5, the complete variable domain is EPEVTQTPSHQVTQMGQEVILRCVPISNHLYFYWYRQILGQKVEFLVSFYNNEISEKSEIFDDQFSVERPDGSNFTLKIRSTKLEDSAMYFCASSNSQPETQYFGPGTRLLVL.